A single sample gave rise to the 3 T cell receptor beta chains below, sequenced in a study of T-cell memory formation after mild COVID-19. TCRdb used MiXCR to reprocess the 5' RACE reads, holding one entry per CDR3 protein. The data show under 700,000 distinct CDR3 sequences, around 20% seen once. Material for sequencing was PBMCs or a T cell subset sorted from them (not recorded which). The receptors shown here come from an adult woman who had mild COVID-19 (a few samples of this study predate the infection). Cell type and time point are not known.

The V and J genes are TRBV12-3 or TRBV12-4 and TRBJ1-1; no definite D call. Trimming shortened V by 4 bases and J by 1 base, and 13 bases separated the two germline ends. This CDR3 is 15 amino acids long. CDR3 coding DNA: TGTGCCAGCAGTTCCTCGGGCAGAAGGAACACTGAAGCTTTCTTT. Translating gives CASSSSGRRNTEAFF.

The chain recombines TRBV29-1 with TRBJ2-5, with D maybe TRBD2 (5 bases). The CDR3 is made up of 12 amino acids. Germline lookup yields CDR1 SQVTM and CDR2 ANQGSEA. V was clipped by 2 bases and J by 5 bases, with 9 bases between them. The CDR3 reads CSVESGKETQYF. The DNA of the CDR3 is TGCAGCGTTGAATCGGGAAAGGAGACCCAGTACTTC.

This clonotype was seen only a few times. The rearrangement joins TRBV19 to TRBJ2-7; either TRBD1 or TRBD2 may supply D (5 bases each). Between the trimmed V and J ends, which lost 7 bases and 2 bases, there was a span of 15 bases. The V gene's germline CDR1 is LNHDA and CDR2 SQIVND (reference sequence). This CDR3 contains 14 residues. The CDR3 reads CASITRDRAYEQYF. CDR3 coding DNA: TGTGCCAGTATTACGAGGGACCGGGCCTACGAGCAGTACTTC.